This T cell receptor (beta chain) was sequenced in a study of blood T cell repertoires in COVID-19. About the study: Italy, Spain and the United States were the sources of the convalescent and acute COVID-19 samples.

The table came from immunoSEQ multiplex PCR; TCRdb's copy has only in-frame clones and leaves some out. Here the sample spans tens of thousands of clones, approximately 79% being singletons. The V and J ends lost 2 bases and 4 bases respectively, with 13 bases between them. Germline V gives CDR1 SGHDT, CDR2 YYEEEE. This CDR3 has 16 amino acids. This TCR was recovered from a man between 65 and 80 years old with acute or convalescent COVID-19. The rearrangement uses TRBV5-6 and TRBJ1-6; D remains ambiguous. The sample consisted of peripheral blood. The chain's CDR3 is CASSFVQNKYNSPLHF. The CDR3 DNA is TGTGCCAGCAGCTTTGTACAGAACAAATATAATTCACCCCTCCACTTT.